The clone carrying this T cell receptor (beta chain) was seen once. Its specificity is unknown. Other DNA sequences from this sample encode an identical CDR3 as well. The sample comes from a study of T cell clones after liver transplantation. Study-level information: Subjects received no induction therapy and standard immunosuppression until randomization at 12-24 months post-transplant. Broader study findings: Post-transplant, graft-donor-reactive CD4 TCRbeta sequences in blood dropped significantly in most of the 8 subjects.

The protocol was immunoSEQ multiplex PCR, while the TCRdb copy is restricted to in-frame clones and leaves out a portion. The sample shows 50,000 or so clones, 85% to 90% of them seen only once. The TCR sequence derives from a human patient who received a liver transplant. The T cells may partly be graft donor cells. This material consisted of CD8+ T cells from blood, taken 12 months after liver transplant.

The CDR3 is CASSLDVNTEAFF. CDR3 bases: TGCGCCAGCAGCTTGGACGTGAACACTGAAGCTTTCTTT. The chain links TRBV5-1 to TRBJ1-1; D is uncertain. Germline CDR1 and CDR2: SGHRS and YFSETQ. V was shortened by 0 bases and J by 0 bases, with 3 bases between the two germline ends. This CDR3 spans 13 amino acids.